The 24 T cell receptor beta chains given below trace back to one sample, sequenced in a study of human T cells and chemical hapten exposure. MiXCR was run by TCRdb on the RACE reads, yielding one entry per CDR3 protein. The sample has about 380,000 distinct CDR3 sequences; roughly 5.3% are singletons. The time point is: pre-sensitization, week 0. Regarding treatment: therapeutic diphenylcyclopropenone sensitization with weekly scalp DPC. The sequenced sample was whole blood, obtained in connection with sensitization to the hapten diphenylcyclopropenone (DPC). The receptors come from a woman aged 45-65 years with alopecia areata. Some clones in this sample may be carry-over from other donors' samples.

Only a few counts were recorded for this clonotype. The chain recombines TRBV2 with TRBJ2-1; D remains unclear. This CDR3 is 14 amino acids long. CDR1 is SNHLY and CDR2 is FYNNEI in the germline V gene. Trimming removed 6 bases at V and 1 base at J, with 10 bases between. The CDR3 reads CASRQLRSYNEQFF. The CDR3, as DNA: TGTGCCAGCAGGCAGCTGAGGTCCTACAATGAGCAGTTCTTC.

There are many counts of this clonotype. The V and J genes are TRBV12-3 or TRBV12-4 and TRBJ1-1; D not certain. This CDR3 has 14 amino acids. Deletions cut 6 bases from V and 4 bases from J, with 15 bases between. The CDR3 sequence: CASRSWGTATEAFF. CDR3 sequence (DNA): TGTGCCAGCAGAAGCTGGGGTACAGCCACTGAAGCTTTCTTT.

This clonotype has a handful of counts. The chain uses TRBV29-1 and TRBJ2-1; D possibly matches TRBD1 or TRBD2 (5 bases each). The germline gives CDR1 SQVTM, CDR2 ANQGSEA. The CDR3 has 12 amino acids. Trimming shortened V by 4 bases and J by 14 bases, and 18 bases separated the two germline ends. The CDR3 loop reads CSVVGTNAQKFF. The CDR3 nucleotides read TGCAGCGTTGTTGGGACGAACGCACAGAAGTTCTTC.

The chain joins TRBV12-3 or TRBV12-4 to TRBJ1-5, with 7 bases that match TRBD1. This CDR3 has 16 amino acids. After removal of 2 bases from V and 6 bases from J, the junction contained 10 bases not matched to a gene. Here the CDR3 DNA reads TGTGCCAGCAGTTTAAGGGTACAGGGGCTTGGTCAGCCCCAGCATTTT. Its translation is CASSLRVQGLGQPQHF.

V is TRBV10-3 and J is TRBJ2-7; D call uncertain. Germline assignment: CDR1 ENHRY and CDR2 SYGVKD. This CDR3 contains 15 residues. V shed 0 bases and J shed 2 bases, with 11 bases lying between them. The CDR3 is CAISESQLGTYEQYF. CDR3 nucleotides: TGTGCCATCAGTGAGTCGCAGCTGGGTACCTACGAGCAGTACTTC.

The V and J genes are TRBV12-3 or TRBV12-4 and TRBJ1-2; D gene uncertain. V was cut by 2 bases and J by 4 bases, with 8 bases left in between. This CDR3 is built from 13 residues. The CDR3 region is CASSLRNAYGYTF. CDR3 in DNA: TGTGCCAGCAGTTTAAGAAATGCCTATGGCTACACCTTC.

This clonotype occurred many times. Its ends do not fully match the called genes, so a read error is possible. V is TRBV12-3 or TRBV12-4 and J is TRBJ2-3; D perhaps matches TRBD2 (5 bases). The CDR3 totals 14 residues. The CDR3 bases are TGTGCCAGCAGTTTAAGGTCTAGCAGAGATACGCAGTATTTT. Its translation: CASSLRSSRDTQYF.

This clonotype was picked up a small number of times. The gene calls are TRBV5-1 and TRBJ2-2; possibly TRBD1 for D (5 bases). V was trimmed by 6 bases and J by 1 base, leaving 10 bases between them. The germline gives CDR1 SGHRS, CDR2 YFSETQ. The length of the CDR3 is 14 residues. In nucleotides, the CDR3 is TGCGCCAGCAAGGCAGGGATGAACACCGGGGAGCTGTTTTTT. Residues: CASKAGMNTGELFF.

This rearrangement joins TRBV4-3 to TRBJ1-1; D is possibly TRBD1 (5 bases). The CDR3 spans 14 residues. V was cut by 1 base and J by 4 bases, with 10 bases left in between. CDR1 LGHNA and CDR2 YSLEER come from the germline V gene. The CDR3 DNA reads as TGCGCCAGCAGCCAAGGTCGGAGGGGCACTGAAGCTTTCTTT. It specifies CASSQGRRGTEAFF.

This clonotype was counted at least ten times. The chain combines TRBV3-1 with TRBJ2-1; 10 nucleotides match TRBD2. The germline CDR1 and CDR2 sequences are LGHDT and YNNKEL (reference sequence). With V trimmed by 0 bases and J by 12 bases, 8 bases remained unmatched. CDR3 length: 15 residues. DNA for the CDR3: TGTGCCAGCAGCCAAGAGAATAGCGGGGGGTTATTGCAGTTCTTC. This codes for CASSQENSGGLLQFF.

This clonotype was detected ten times or more. CDR3 sequence (DNA): TGTGCCAGCAGCGCGGGACTAGCGGGAGGAAATGAGCAGTTCTTC. It encodes CASSAGLAGGNEQFF. This sequence joins TRBV13 and TRBJ2-1, with 15 bases identical to TRBD2. Looked up from germline, CDR1 is PRHDT and CDR2 is FYEKMQ (reference sequence). The J segment lost 7 bases and the V segment lost 5 bases, leaving 3 bases of the junction unmatched. The CDR3 length is 15 residues.

This clonotype came up many times. CDR3 region: CASSGTRREGIYNEQFF. The CDR3 DNA sequence: TGTGCCAGCTCCGGTACCAGACGGGAGGGTATTTACAATGAGCAGTTCTTC. The chain uses TRBV18 and TRBJ2-1; 8 bases align to TRBD2. This CDR3 is built from 17 residues. Per the germline V gene, CDR1 is KGHSH and CDR2 is LQKENI. V lost 6 bases to trimming and J lost 4 bases; unmatched junction nucleotides: 14.

The gene calls are TRBV12-3 or TRBV12-4 and TRBJ2-1; D remains ambiguous. The CDR3 contains 12 residues. V lost 3 bases and J lost 10, with 10 bases in between. The CDR3 protein is CASSLYDPEQFF. CDR3 DNA sequence: TGTGCCAGCAGTTTGTATGATCCGGAGCAGTTCTTC.

The rearrangement joins TRBV12-5 to TRBJ2-2, with D uncertain. V lost 3 bases, J lost 4 bases, and 3 bases lay in between. The CDR3 has 12 residues. CDR1 LGHNT and CDR2 FRNRAP come from the germline V gene. The CDR3 bases are TGTGCTAGTGGTTTAGTCACCGGGGAGCTGTTTTTT. Protein: CASGLVTGELFF.

This clonotype was counted between two and nine times. The rearrangement links TRBV6-5 to TRBJ2-1, with D possibly matching TRBD2 (6 bases). The germline V gene encodes CDR1 MNHEY and CDR2 SVGAGI. The CDR3 is made up of 15 amino acids. V dropped 0 bases and J dropped 5 bases, with 11 bases sitting between them. CDR3 protein: CASSYSPSVDNEQFF. CDR3 nucleotide sequence: TGTGCCAGCAGTTACTCGCCTAGCGTAGACAATGAGCAGTTCTTC.

V gene TRBV24-1 combines with J gene TRBJ2-1, with TRBD2 identical over 14 bases. Germline assignment: CDR1 KGHDR and CDR2 SFDVKD. There are 17 residues in the CDR3. V shed 4 bases and J 10 bases; nucleotides not matched to a gene: 11. CDR3 nucleotides: TGTGCCACCAGTGACCCAATTGGGACTAGCGGGAGCTGGGAGCAGTTCTTC. Protein product: CATSDPIGTSGSWEQFF.

This rearrangement joins TRBV20-1 to TRBJ2-3, with 10 bases matching TRBD2. The CDR3 is 20 residues long. Trimming took 4 bases from V and 1 from J; bases not matched to a gene: 20. Looked up from germline, CDR1 is DFQATT and CDR2 is SNEGSKA (reference sequence). Here the CDR3 DNA reads TGCAGTGCTATTGAACCAGGCCTAGCGGGAGTCATAGGCGGCACAGATACGCAGTATTTT. Amino acids: CSAIEPGLAGVIGGTDTQYF.

This clonotype was found a few times. The chain couples TRBV9 to TRBJ2-1; TRBD2 is a possible D gene (6 bases). Germline CDR1 SGDLS, CDR2 YYNGEE. Trimming shortened V by 3 bases and J by 0 bases, and 10 bases separated the two germline ends. The CDR3 consists of 15 residues. The DNA of the CDR3 is TGTGCCAGCAGCGGAGCGGGTCCCTCCTACAATGAGCAGTTCTTC. Protein product: CASSGAGPSYNEQFF. Full variable domain (missing parts from reference TRBV9 and TRBJ2-1): DSGVTQTPKHLITATGQRVTLRCSPRSGDLSVYWYQQSLDQGLQFLIQYYNGEERAKGNILERFSAQQFPDLHSELNLSSLELGDSALYFCASSGAGPSYNEQFFGPGTRLTVL.

In this sample, this clonotype turned up a few times. The gene calls are TRBV7-8 and TRBJ1-3; D unclear. This CDR3 spans 17 amino acids. The V end was cut by 1 base, the J end by 0 bases, with 13 bases between. Looked up from germline, CDR1 is SGHVS and CDR2 is FQNEAQ. The CDR3 spells CASSLVFGMSSGNTIYF. DNA of the CDR3: TGTGCCAGCAGCTTAGTATTTGGGATGAGCTCTGGAAACACCATATATTTT. Variable domain in full (rest from reference TRBV7-8 and TRBJ1-3): GAGVSQSPRYKVAKRGQDVALRCDPISGHVSLFWYQQALGQGPEFLTYFQNEAQLDKSGLPSDRFFAERPEGSVSTLKIQRTQQEDSAVYLCASSLVFGMSSGNTIYFGEGSWLTVV.

This clonotype was detected ten times or more. The chain recombines TRBV12-3 or TRBV12-4 with TRBJ1-1, with 7 bases aligning to TRBD1. This CDR3 has 12 residues. Trimming took 5 bases from V and 7 from J; bases not matched to a gene: 4. DNA for the CDR3: TGTGCCAGCAGTGCAAGGACAGGTGAAGCTTTCTTT. Translation: CASSARTGEAFF.

V and J are TRBV13 and TRBJ1-2; the D gene is possibly TRBD1 (6 bases). The CDR3 length is 15 residues. Trimming shortened V by 2 bases and J by 4 bases, and 14 bases separated the two germline ends. From germline, CDR1 is PRHDT and CDR2 FYEKMQ (reference sequence). The CDR3 sequence: CASSLIRGAGYGYTF. The CDR3 DNA reads TGTGCCAGCAGCTTAATTCGGGGGGCCGGCTATGGCTACACCTTC.

The sample holds many counts of this clonotype. J is TRBJ2-7 and V is TRBV29-1, with TRBD1 matching 8 bases. Losses at the gene ends were 5 bases for V and 4 bases for J; bases not matched to a gene: 13. Germline-derived CDR1 and CDR2 are SQVTM and ANQGSEA. The CDR3 covers 15 residues. The DNA of the CDR3 is TGCAGCGTTCTTGAACACCGGGACAGGCGGTACGAGCAGTACTTC. This gives the protein CSVLEHRDRRYEQYF.

This clonotype was seen repeatedly, ten times or more. The chain links TRBV5-1 to TRBJ2-5; D is unclear. Germline CDR1 SGHRS, CDR2 YFSETQ. This CDR3 is 11 amino acids long. The V gene lost 4 bases and the J gene lost 1 base, with 2 bases spanning the gap. The CDR3 DNA follows: TGCGCCAGCAGCGTCCAAGAGACCCAGTACTTC. Its translation is CASSVQETQYF.

Ten or more counts support this clonotype. The rearrangement uses TRBV14 and TRBJ1-4; tentatively, D is TRBD1 (6 bases). V was trimmed by 5 bases and J by 8 bases, leaving 18 bases between them. Germline lookup yields CDR1 SGHDN and CDR2 FVKESK. The CDR3 is 15 residues long. Here the CDR3 reads CASSEGWQRGEKLFF. As DNA, the CDR3 is TGTGCCAGCAGCGAAGGGTGGCAGAGGGGGGAAAAACTGTTTTTT.